A selection of T cell receptor beta chains follows, all from one sample in a study of blood T cell repertoires in COVID-19. Clones were sequenced by immunoSEQ multiplex PCR, and TCRdb holds only the in-frame ones, with some missing. The data contain 250,000 to 400,000 clones, roughly nine tenths of them singletons. What was sequenced was peripheral blood. Source of these receptors: a woman aged 25 to 39 with COVID-19, enrolled during active disease. CDR3s include the opening cysteine and the closing phenylalanine or tryptophan. Fields, in order: V gene, CDR3 length, J gene, D gene, clone size, CDR3 protein, CDR3 DNA. The D gene is left open where the match is weak. A clone size is listed for some rows: how often the clone was seen (once, few, many), or a class if it is expanded.

>TRBV10-2|16|TRBJ2-1|TRBD2|-
CASSEFPLADYNEQFF
TGCGCCAGCAGTGAGTTCCCCCTAGCGGATTACAATGAGCAGTTCTTC
>TRBV24-1|15|TRBJ1-2|-|-
CATSEGPTGGGGYTF
TGTGCCACCAGTGAGGGCCCGACCGGGGGTGGTGGCTACACCTTC
>TRBV12-5|11|TRBJ2-2|-|-
CASGLAGELFF
TGTGCTAGTGGTTTGGCTGGGGAGCTGTTTTTT
>TRBV7-2|16|TRBJ2-1|-|once
CASSLDRYSSYNEQFF
TGTGCCAGCAGCTTAGATCGTTACAGCTCCTACAATGAGCAGTTCTTC
>TRBV7-9|14|TRBJ1-1|-|few
CASSFLKGNAEAFF
TGTGCCAGCAGCTTTTTGAAGGGGAACGCTGAAGCTTTCTTT
>TRBV5-4|12|TRBJ1-1|-|-
CASSLDSTEAFF
TGTGCCAGCAGCTTGGACAGCACTGAAGCTTTCTTT
>TRBV7-9|13|TRBJ1-1|-|-
CASSTRMNTEAFF
TGTGCCAGCAGCACCAGGATGAACACTGAAGCTTTCTTT
>TRBV5-1|14|TRBJ2-7|-|-
CASSLTVQSYEQYF
TGCGCCAGCAGCTTGACGGTCCAATCCTACGAGCAGTACTTC
>TRBV9|15|TRBJ1-2|TRBD1|-
CASSVARTGDYGYTF
TGTGCCAGCAGCGTAGCCCGGACAGGGGACTATGGCTACACCTTC
>TRBV27|15|TRBJ1-5|TRBD1|-
CASRVTGSSNQPQHF
TGTGCCAGCAGAGTGACAGGGAGCAGCAATCAGCCCCAGCATTTT
>TRBV4-2|16|TRBJ2-7|TRBD2|-
CASSQDRLASSYEQYF
TGTGCCAGCAGCCAAGATCGACTAGCAAGCTCCTACGAGCAGTACTTC
>TRBV10-1|15|TRBJ2-4|TRBD1|-
CASSDTGQGKNIQYF
TGCGCCAGCAGTGATACGGGACAGGGGAAAAACATTCAGTACTTC
>TRBV4-2|12|TRBJ2-2|-|-
CASSQRAGELFF
TGTGCCAGCAGCCAGAGAGCCGGGGAGCTGTTTTTT
>TRBV6-5|15|TRBJ2-6|-|-
CASAEGGAGANVLTF
TGTGCCAGCGCCGAAGGGGGGGCTGGGGCCAACGTCCTGACTTTC
>TRBV7-9|14|TRBJ2-7|-|-
CASSSSGASYEQYF
TGTGCCAGCAGCTCAAGCGGTGCCTCCTACGAGCAGTACTTC
>TRBV2|15|TRBJ2-2|-|-
CASSDWTVGAGELFF
TGTGCCAGCAGTGACTGGACAGTTGGGGCCGGGGAGCTGTTTTTT
>TRBV2|13|TRBJ1-1|TRBD1|-
CASSGDRGTEAFF
TGTGCCAGCAGTGGAGACAGGGGGACTGAAGCTTTCTTT